The clone carrying this T cell receptor (beta chain) came up a few times. Germline V lookup: CDR1 MNHNS, CDR2 SASEGT. The CDR3 is 16 amino acids. The V gene lost 0 bases and the J gene lost 6 bases, with 15 bases spanning the gap. Sequencing used immunoSEQ multiplex PCR; TCRdb keeps in-frame clones, though not all of them. Here the sample spans 90,000 to 100,000 clones, around 74% being singletons. The data belong to a study of radiotherapy plus CTLA-4 blockade in lung cancer. The V gene is TRBV6-1, the J gene TRBJ2-1; a weak D match, TRBD2 (5 bases). The sample here was peripheral blood, taken from a patient treated with radiotherapy plus ipilimumab. The TCR sequence derives from a human donor with non-small cell lung cancer who had a partial response to radiotherapy plus ipilimumab. Some clones in this sample may be carry-over from other donors' samples. CDR3: CASSEAVRLPTNEQFF. For the CDR3, the DNA is TGTGCCAGCAGTGAAGCCGTGAGACTACCAACCAATGAGCAGTTCTTC.